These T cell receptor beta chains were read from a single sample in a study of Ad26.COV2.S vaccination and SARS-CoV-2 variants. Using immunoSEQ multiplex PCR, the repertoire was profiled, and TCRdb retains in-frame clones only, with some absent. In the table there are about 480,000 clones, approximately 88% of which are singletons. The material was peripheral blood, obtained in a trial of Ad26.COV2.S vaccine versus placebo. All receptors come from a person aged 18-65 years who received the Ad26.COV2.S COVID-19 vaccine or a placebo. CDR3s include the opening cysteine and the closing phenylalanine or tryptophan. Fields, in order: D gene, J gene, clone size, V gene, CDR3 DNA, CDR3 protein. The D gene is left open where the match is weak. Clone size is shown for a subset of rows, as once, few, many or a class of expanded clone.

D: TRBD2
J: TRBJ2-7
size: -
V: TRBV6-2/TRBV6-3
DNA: TGTGCCAGCAGTTACGGGCGGGGGTTGTACGAGCAGTACTTC
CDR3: CASSYGRGLYEQYF

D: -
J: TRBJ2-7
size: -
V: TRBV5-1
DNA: TGCGCCAGAATGCGGACCTACGAGCAGTACTTC
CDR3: CARMRTYEQYF

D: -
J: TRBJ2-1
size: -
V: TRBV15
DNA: TGTGCCACCAGCAGAGGAGGATTTGGCTCCTACAATGAGCAGTTCTTC
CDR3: CATSRGGFGSYNEQFF

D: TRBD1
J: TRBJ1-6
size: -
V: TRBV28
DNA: TGTGCCAGCAGTTTCAGGGGGGTAGGGAACTCACCCCTCCACTTT
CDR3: CASSFRGVGNSPLHF

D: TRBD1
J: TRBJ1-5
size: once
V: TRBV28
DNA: TGTGCCAGCAGGGAAGGGACAGGCCAATATCAGCCCCAGCATTTT
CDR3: CASREGTGQYQPQHF

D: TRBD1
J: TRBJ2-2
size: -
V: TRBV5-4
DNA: TGTGCCAGCAGCTTGTTGGGACAGGGAGACACCGGGGAGCTGTTTTTT
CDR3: CASSLLGQGDTGELFF

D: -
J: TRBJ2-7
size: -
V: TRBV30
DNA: TGTGCCTGGAGCCTTGACAATCCCTCGAGTGACGAGCAGTACTTC
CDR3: CAWSLDNPSSDEQYF

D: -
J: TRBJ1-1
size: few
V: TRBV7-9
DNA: TGTGCCAGCAGCCCATACCTGAAGGAAAGGAACACTGAAGCTTTCTTT
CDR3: CASSPYLKERNTEAFF

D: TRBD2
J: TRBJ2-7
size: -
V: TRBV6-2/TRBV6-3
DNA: TGTGCCAGCAGTCAACTAATACTAGCGGGAGGTAGGTTCGACGAGCAGTACTTC
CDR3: CASSQLILAGGRFDEQYF

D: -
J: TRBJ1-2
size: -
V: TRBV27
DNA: TGTGCCAGCAGTATCGGCGGAGGGAACTATGGCTACACCTTC
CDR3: CASSIGGGNYGYTF

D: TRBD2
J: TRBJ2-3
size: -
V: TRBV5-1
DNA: TGCGCCAGCAGCCAGGGACTAGCGGATACAGATACGCAGTATTTT
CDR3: CASSQGLADTDTQYF

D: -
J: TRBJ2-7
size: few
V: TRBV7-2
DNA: TGTGCCAGCAGCCAAGGGGGGTACGAGCAGTACTTC
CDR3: CASSQGGYEQYF

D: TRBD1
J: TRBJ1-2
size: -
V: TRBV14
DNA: TGTGCCAGCAGCCAAGATGGCAGGGGGCAAGGCTACACCTTC
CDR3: CASSQDGRGQGYTF

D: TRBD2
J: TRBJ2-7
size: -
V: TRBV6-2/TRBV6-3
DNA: TGTGCCAGCAGTTACCAACTTTTGGGACTAGCGGGAGAGCAGTACTTC
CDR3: CASSYQLLGLAGEQYF

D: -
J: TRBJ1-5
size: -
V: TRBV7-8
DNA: TGTGCCAGCAGCTTAGTTTCGGGGTATAGCAATCAGCCCCAGCATTTT
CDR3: CASSLVSGYSNQPQHF

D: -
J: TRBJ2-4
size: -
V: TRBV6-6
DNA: TGTGCCAGCAGCAGCCCGACACTAGCCAAAAACATTCAGTACTTC
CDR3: CASSSPTLAKNIQYF

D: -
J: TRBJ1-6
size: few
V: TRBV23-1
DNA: TGCGCCAGCAGTCGATGGGAGTACCCCTATAATTCACCCCTCCACTTT
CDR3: CASSRWEYPYNSPLHF

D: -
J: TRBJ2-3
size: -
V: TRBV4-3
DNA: TGCGCCAGCAGCCAAGATAGCCTCTCGGGGGATACGCAGTATTTT
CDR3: CASSQDSLSGDTQYF

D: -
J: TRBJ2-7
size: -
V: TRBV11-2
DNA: TGTGCCAGCAGCTTACACAGGGAGAACGAGCAGTACTTC
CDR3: CASSLHRENEQYF

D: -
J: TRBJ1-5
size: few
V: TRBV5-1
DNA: TGCGCCAGCAGTACGGGGGGCAATCAGCCCCAGCATTTT
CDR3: CASSTGGNQPQHF

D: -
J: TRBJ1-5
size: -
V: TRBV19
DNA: TGTGCCAGTAGTCGCCCCCGCCGGGCCGGGGAGCCCCAGCATTTT
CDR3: CASSRPRRAGEPQHF

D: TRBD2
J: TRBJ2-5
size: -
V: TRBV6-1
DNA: TGTGCCAGCAGTGATTTTAAGGGTAGCGGGGGCCGAGAAGAGACCCAGTACTTC
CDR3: CASSDFKGSGGREETQYF